The clone carrying this T cell receptor beta chain was recorded at least ten times. Antigen: not known. These data belong to a study of Graves' ophthalmopathy and Graves' hyperthyroidism. Study-level findings and limits: The model's ophthalmopathy progression predictions had around 64% sensitivity and 72% to 75% specificity. Blood also held most thyroid clonotypes expanded above 0.001 frequency.

The diagnosis combined clinical symptoms, thyroxine, TRAb, thyroid ultrasound and orbital computed tomography scans. Trimming removed 0 bases from V and 7 bases from J, with 13 bases in between. The CDR3 contains 14 residues. Per germline, CDR1 MNHEY and CDR2 SVGAGI. The authors amplified TCR beta CDR3 regions from RNA transcripts. Second-round multiplex PCR came after a first-round RT-PCR that employed HTBI primers. TCRdb redid the calling of the multiplex PCR reads with MiXCR, one entry per CDR3 protein. The profile shows hundreds of thousands of distinct CDR3 sequences, approximately 22% of them singletons.

Sequences were obtained from peripheral blood. V is TRBV6-5 and J is TRBJ2-7; perhaps TRBD2 as D (5 bases). The receptor was isolated from a woman younger than 30 with stable Graves' hyperthyroidism. Some clones in this sample may be carry-over from other donors' samples. CDR3 DNA: TGTGCCAGCAGTTACTCCACGGCGGAGCGGGAGCAGTACTTC. Translation gives CASSYSTAEREQYF.